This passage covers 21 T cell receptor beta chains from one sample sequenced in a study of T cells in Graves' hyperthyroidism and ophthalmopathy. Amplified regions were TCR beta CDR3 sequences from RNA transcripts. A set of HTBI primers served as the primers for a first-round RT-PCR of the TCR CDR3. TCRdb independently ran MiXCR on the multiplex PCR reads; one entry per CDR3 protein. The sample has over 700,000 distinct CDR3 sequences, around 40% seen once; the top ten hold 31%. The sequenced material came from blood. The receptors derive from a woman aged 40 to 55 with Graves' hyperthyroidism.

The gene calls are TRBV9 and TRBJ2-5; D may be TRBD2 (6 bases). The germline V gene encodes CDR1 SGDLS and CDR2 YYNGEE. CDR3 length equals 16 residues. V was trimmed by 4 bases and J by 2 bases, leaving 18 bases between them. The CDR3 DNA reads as TGTGCCAGCAGCTTGTGGGAGGTAGCGGTTCAAGAGACCCAGTACTTC. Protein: CASSLWEVAVQETQYF.

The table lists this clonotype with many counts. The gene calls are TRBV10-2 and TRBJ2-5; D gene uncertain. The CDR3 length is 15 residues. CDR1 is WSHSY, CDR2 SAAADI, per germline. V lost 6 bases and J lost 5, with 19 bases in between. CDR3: CASRSNSATGETQYF. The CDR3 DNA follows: TGCGCCAGCAGGTCGAACAGCGCCACTGGTGAGACCCAGTACTTC.

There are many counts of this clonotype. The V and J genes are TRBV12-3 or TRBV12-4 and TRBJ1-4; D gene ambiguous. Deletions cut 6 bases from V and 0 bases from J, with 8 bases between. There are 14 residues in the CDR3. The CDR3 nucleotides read TGTGCCAGCAGAACAGCAGCAACTAATGAAAAACTGTTTTTT. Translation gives CASRTAATNEKLFF.

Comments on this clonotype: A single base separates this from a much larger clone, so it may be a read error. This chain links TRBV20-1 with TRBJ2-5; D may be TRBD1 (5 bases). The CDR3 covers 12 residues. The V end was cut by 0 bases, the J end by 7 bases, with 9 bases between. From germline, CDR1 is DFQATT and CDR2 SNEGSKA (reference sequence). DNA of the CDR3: TGCAGTGCTAGAGATCGCCAGGGGACCCAGTACTTC. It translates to CSARDRQGTQYF.

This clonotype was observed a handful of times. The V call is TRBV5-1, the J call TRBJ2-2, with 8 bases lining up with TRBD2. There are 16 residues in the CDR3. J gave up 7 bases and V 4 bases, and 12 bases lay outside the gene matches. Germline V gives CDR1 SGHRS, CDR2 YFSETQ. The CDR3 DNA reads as TGCGCCAGCAGCAAAAGAGCGGGAGCTTCTGGCGGGGAGCTGTTTTTT. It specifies CASSKRAGASGGELFF.

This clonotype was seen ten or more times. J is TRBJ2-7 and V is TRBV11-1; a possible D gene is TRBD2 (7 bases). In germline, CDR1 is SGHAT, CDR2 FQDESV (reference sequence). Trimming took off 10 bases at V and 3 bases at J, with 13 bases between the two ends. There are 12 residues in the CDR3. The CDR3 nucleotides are TGTGCCACCGGGAGGACAGACTACGAGCAGTACTTC. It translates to CATGRTDYEQYF.

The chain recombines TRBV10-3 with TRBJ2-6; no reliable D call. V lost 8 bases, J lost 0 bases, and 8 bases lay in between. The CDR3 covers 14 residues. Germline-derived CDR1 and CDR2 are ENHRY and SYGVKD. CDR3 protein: CAILGHSGANVLTF. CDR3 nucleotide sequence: TGTGCCATCCTGGGCCACTCTGGGGCCAACGTCCTGACTTTC.

The CDR3 reads CSAKGGGGLYEQYF. CDR3 DNA: TGCAGTGCTAAAGGTGGCGGGGGCCTCTACGAGCAGTACTTC. This chain links TRBV20-1 with TRBJ2-7, with D maybe TRBD2 (7 bases). The CDR3 totals 14 residues. Looked up from germline, CDR1 is DFQATT and CDR2 is SNEGSKA (reference sequence). Deletions cut 4 bases from V and 3 bases from J, with 16 bases between.

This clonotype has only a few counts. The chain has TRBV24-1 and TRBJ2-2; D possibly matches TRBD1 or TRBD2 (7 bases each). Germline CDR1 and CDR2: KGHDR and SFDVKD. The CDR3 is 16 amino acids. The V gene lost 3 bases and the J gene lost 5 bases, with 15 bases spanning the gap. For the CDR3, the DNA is TGTGCCACCAGTGATCCGTCTCAGGGGGGGACCGGGGAGCTGTTTTTT. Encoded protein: CATSDPSQGGTGELFF.

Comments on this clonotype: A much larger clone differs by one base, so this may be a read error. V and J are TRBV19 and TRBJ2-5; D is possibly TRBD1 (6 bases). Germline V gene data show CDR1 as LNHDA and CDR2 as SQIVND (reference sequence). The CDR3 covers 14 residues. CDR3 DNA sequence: TGTGCCAGTAGTATAGACAGGGGTGGGGAGACCCAGCACTTC. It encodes CASSIDRGGETQHF.

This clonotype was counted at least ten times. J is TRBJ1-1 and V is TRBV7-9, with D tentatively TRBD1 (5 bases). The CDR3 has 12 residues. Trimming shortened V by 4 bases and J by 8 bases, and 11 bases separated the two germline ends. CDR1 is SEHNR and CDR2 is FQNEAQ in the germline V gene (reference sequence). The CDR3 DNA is TGTGCCAGCAGCTCGACAGTGACCGAAGCTTTCTTT. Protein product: CASSSTVTEAFF.

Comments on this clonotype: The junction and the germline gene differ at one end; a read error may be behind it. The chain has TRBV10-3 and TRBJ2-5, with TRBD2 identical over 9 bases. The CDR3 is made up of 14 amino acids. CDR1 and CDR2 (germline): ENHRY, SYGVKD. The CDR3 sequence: CASSSGTSWETQYF. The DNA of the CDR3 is TGTGCCAGCAGTTCCGGGACTAGCTGGGAGACCCAGTACTTC.

The CDR3, as DNA: TGCAGCGTTGAACTTGCTGGCGGCGGCAATCAGCCCCAGCATTTT. This gives the protein CSVELAGGGNQPQHF. The rearrangement joins TRBV29-1 to TRBJ1-5; D call uncertain. The CDR3 length is 15 residues. Trimming cost V 2 bases and J 2 bases, with 13 bases left between them. From germline, CDR1 is SQVTM and CDR2 ANQGSEA.

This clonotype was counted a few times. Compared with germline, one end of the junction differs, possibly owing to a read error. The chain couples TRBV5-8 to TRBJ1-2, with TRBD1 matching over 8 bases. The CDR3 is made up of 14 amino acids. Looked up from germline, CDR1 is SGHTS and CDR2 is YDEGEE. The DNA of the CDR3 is TGTACCAGCAGCTTGGACAGGGCTTCAAGTGGCTACACCTTC. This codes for CTSSLDRASSGYTF.

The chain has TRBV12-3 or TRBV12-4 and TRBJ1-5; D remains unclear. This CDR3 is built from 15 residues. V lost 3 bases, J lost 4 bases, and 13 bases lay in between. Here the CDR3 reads CASSFGSASNQPQHF. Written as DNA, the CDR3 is TGTGCCAGCAGTTTTGGGTCAGCTTCAAATCAGCCCCAGCATTTT.

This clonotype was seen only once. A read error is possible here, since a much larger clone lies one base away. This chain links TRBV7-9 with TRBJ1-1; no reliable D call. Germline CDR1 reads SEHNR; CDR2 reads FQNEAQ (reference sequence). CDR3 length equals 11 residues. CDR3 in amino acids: CAGSYDAEAFF. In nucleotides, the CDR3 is TGTGCCGGCAGCTATGACGCTGAAGCTTTCTTT.

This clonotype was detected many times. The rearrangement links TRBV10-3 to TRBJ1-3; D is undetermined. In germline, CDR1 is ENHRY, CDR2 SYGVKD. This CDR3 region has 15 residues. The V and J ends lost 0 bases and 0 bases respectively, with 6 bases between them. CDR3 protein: CAISESWGSGNTIYF. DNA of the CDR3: TGTGCCATCAGTGAGTCATGGGGCTCTGGAAACACCATATATTTT.

The CDR3 loop reads CASREGRAAFF. The CDR3 DNA reads as TGTGCCAGTAGAGAGGGCAGGGCCGCTTTCTTT. This sequence joins TRBV19 and TRBJ1-1; possible D gene TRBD1, 5 bases. Germline V lookup: CDR1 LNHDA, CDR2 SQIVND (reference sequence). This CDR3 has 11 amino acids. The V end was cut by 6 bases, the J end by 11 bases, with 13 bases between.

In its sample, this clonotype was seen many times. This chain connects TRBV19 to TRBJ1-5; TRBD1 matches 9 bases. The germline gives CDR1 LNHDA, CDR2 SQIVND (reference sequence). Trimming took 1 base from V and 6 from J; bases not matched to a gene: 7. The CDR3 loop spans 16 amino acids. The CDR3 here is CASSIAGTGLSQPQHF. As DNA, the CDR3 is TGTGCCAGTAGTATAGCTGGGACAGGGCTTTCTCAGCCCCAGCATTTT.

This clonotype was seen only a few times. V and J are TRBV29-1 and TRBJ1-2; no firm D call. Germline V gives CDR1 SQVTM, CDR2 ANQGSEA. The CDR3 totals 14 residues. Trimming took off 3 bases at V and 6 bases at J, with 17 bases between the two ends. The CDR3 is CSVDDGEGDNGYTF. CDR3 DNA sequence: TGCAGCGTTGACGACGGGGAGGGTGACAATGGCTACACCTTC.

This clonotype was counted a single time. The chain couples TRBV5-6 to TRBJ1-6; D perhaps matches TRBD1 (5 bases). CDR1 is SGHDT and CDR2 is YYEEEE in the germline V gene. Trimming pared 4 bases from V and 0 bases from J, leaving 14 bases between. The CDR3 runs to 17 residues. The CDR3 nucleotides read TGTGCCAGCAGCCCAGACAGTGGGAGCTCCTATAATTCACCCCTCCACTTT. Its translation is CASSPDSGSSYNSPLHF.